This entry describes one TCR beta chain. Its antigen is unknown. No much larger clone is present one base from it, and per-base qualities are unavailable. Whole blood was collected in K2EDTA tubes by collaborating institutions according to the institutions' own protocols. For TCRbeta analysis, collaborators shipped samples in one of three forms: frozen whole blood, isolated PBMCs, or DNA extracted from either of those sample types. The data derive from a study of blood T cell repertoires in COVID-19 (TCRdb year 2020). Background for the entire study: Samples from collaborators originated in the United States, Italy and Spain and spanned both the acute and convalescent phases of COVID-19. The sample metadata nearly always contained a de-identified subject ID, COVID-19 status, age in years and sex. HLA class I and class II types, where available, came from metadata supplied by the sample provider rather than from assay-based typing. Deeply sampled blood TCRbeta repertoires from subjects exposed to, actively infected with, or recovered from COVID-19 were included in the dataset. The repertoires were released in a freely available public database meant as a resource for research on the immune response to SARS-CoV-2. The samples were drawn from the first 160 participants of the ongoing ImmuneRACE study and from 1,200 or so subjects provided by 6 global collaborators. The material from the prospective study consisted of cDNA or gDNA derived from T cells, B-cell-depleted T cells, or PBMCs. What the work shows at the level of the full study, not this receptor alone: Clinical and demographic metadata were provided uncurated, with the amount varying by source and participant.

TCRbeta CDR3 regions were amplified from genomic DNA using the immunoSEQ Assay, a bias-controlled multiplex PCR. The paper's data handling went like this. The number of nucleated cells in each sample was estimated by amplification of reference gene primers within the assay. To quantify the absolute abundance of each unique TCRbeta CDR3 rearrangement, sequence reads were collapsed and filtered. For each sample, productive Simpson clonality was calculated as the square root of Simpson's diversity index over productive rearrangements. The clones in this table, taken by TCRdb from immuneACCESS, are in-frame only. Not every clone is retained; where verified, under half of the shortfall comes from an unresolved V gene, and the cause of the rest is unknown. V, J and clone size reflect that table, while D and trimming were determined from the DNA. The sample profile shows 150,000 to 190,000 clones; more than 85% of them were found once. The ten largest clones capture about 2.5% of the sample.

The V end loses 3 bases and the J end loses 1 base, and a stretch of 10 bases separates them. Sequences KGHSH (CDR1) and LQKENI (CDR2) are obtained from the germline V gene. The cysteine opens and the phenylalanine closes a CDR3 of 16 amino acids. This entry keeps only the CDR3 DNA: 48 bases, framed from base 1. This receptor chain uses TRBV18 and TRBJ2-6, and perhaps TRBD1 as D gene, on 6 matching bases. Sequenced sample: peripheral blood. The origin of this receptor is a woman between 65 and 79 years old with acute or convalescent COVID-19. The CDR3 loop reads CASSPTGLSGANVLTF. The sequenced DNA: TGTGCCAGCTCACCGACAGGTTTGTCTGGGGCCAACGTCCTGACTTTC.